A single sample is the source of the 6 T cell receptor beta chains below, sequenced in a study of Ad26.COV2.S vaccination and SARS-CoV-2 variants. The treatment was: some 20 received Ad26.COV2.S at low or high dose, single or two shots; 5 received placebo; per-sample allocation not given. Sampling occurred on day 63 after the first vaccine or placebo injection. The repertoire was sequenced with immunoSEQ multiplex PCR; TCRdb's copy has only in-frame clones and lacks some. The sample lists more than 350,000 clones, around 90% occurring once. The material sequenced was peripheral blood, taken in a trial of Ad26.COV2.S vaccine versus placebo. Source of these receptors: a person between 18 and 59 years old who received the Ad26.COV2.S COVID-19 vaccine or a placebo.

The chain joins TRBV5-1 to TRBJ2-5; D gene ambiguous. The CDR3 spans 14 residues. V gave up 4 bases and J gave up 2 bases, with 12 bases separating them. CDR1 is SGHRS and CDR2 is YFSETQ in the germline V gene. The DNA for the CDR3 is TGCGCCAGCAGCCCAGACGGGCGGCAAGAGACCCAGTACTTC. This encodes CASSPDGRQETQYF.

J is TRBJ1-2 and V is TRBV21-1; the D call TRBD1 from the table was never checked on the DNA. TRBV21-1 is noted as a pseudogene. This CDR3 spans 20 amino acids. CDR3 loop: CASSDSPDVRQGTANYGYTF. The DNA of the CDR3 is TGTGCCAGCAGCGATTCCCCTGACGTGAGACAGGGGACCGCTAACTATGGCTACACCTTC.

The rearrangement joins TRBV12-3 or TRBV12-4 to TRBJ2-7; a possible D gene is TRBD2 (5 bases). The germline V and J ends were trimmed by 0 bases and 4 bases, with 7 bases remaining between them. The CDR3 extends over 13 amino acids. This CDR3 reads CASSLALVYEQYF. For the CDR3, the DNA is TGTGCCAGCAGTTTAGCACTAGTTTACGAGCAGTACTTC.

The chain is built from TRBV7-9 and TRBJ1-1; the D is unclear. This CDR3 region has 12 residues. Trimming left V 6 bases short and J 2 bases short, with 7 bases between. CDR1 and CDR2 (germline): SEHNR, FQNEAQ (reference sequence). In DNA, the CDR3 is TGTGCCAGCAGTCTTGACAACACTGAAGCTTTCTTT. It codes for CASSLDNTEAFF.

The CDR3 DNA reads TGCGCCAGCAGCCAAGAGGACAGCAATGAGCAGTTCTTC. Residues: CASSQEDSNEQFF. The gene calls are TRBV4-1 and TRBJ2-1; weak D call: TRBD1 (6 bases). V was shortened by 0 bases and J by 6 bases, with 6 bases between the two germline ends. CDR3 size: 13 residues. Germline V lookup: CDR1 MGHRA, CDR2 YSYEKL.

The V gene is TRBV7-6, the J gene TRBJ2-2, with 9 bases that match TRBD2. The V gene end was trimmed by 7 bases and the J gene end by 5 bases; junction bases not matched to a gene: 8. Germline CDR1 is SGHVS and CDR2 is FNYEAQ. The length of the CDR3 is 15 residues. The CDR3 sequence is CASTPLAGATGELFF. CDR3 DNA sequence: TGTGCCAGCACCCCACTAGCGGGTGCGACCGGGGAGCTGTTTTTT.